This is a list of T cell receptor beta chains from one sample in a study of T cells in Graves' hyperthyroidism and ophthalmopathy. TCRdb ran MiXCR on the multiplex PCR reads and lists one entry per CDR3 protein. The table includes about 420,000 distinct CDR3 sequences, approximately 15% detected once. The material sequenced was blood. All receptors come from a woman in her late teens or twenties with Graves' hyperthyroidism. The CDR3 runs from the conserved cysteine through the conserved F or W. The order of the fields is V gene, J gene, D gene, clone size, CDR3 DNA, CDR3 protein. The D gene is left open where the match is weak. Expanded clones are given a class, and other clones once, few, many or no size at all.

v_call: TRBV7-6; j_call: TRBJ2-3; d_call: TRBD2; clone_size: NA; cdr3_nt: TGTGCCAGCAGCTTTGGAAGCGGGAGGCTTACAGATACGCAGTATTTT; cdr3_aa: CASSFGSGRLTDTQYF
v_call: TRBV7-9; j_call: TRBJ2-3; d_call: NA; clone_size: NA; cdr3_nt: TGTGCCAGCAGCCCCACCGGGACTGGGAGATCCTTAACTAGCACAGATACGCAGTATTTT; cdr3_aa: CASSPTGTGRSLTSTDTQYF
v_call: TRBV24-1; j_call: TRBJ2-3; d_call: NA; clone_size: many; cdr3_nt: TGTGCCACCAGCGCCGGGGGGCGGGGGACCACAGATACGCAGTATTTT; cdr3_aa: CATSAGGRGTTDTQYF
v_call: TRBV29-1; j_call: TRBJ1-1; d_call: NA; clone_size: many; cdr3_nt: TGCAGCGTTGAAGAGGGGTCGAACACTGAAGCTTTCTTT; cdr3_aa: CSVEEGSNTEAFF
v_call: TRBV19; j_call: TRBJ2-7; d_call: TRBD1; clone_size: many; cdr3_nt: TGTGCCACCCAATCCGGGACAGGAGTTTACGAGCAGTACTTC; cdr3_aa: CATQSGTGVYEQYF
v_call: TRBV4-1; j_call: TRBJ2-6; d_call: NA; clone_size: few; cdr3_nt: TGCGCCAGCAGCCAAGACCGACTAGGTGGGTCTGGGGCCAACGTCCTGACTTTC; cdr3_aa: CASSQDRLGGSGANVLTF
v_call: TRBV5-1; j_call: TRBJ2-5; d_call: NA; clone_size: many; cdr3_nt: TGCGCCAGCAGCATGGGGACGGCCTTTGAGACCCAGTACTTC; cdr3_aa: CASSMGTAFETQYF
v_call: TRBV3-1; j_call: TRBJ2-3; d_call: NA; clone_size: many; cdr3_nt: TGTGCCAGCAGCCTTGGACTGTCTCCTTTTTTTACAGATACGCAGTATTTT; cdr3_aa: CASSLGLSPFFTDTQYF
v_call: TRBV27; j_call: TRBJ2-3; d_call: NA; clone_size: many; cdr3_nt: TGTGCCAGCAGTTCAGATGACCGGGCGGATACGCAGTATTTT; cdr3_aa: CASSSDDRADTQYF
v_call: TRBV12-3/TRBV12-4; j_call: TRBJ1-2; d_call: NA; clone_size: many; cdr3_nt: TGTGCCAGCAGCCTGACTCTAGGCCAGAGAGGCTACACCTTC; cdr3_aa: CASSLTLGQRGYTF
v_call: TRBV15; j_call: TRBJ2-5; d_call: NA; clone_size: many; cdr3_nt: TGTGCCACCAGCAGAAGGGGACAAGAGACCCAGTACTTC; cdr3_aa: CATSRRGQETQYF
v_call: TRBV25-1; j_call: TRBJ2-1; d_call: NA; clone_size: few; cdr3_nt: TGTGCCAGCAGTGAATATGATTACAATGAGCAGTTCTTC; cdr3_aa: CASSEYDYNEQFF
v_call: TRBV7-9; j_call: TRBJ2-6; d_call: NA; clone_size: many; cdr3_nt: TGTGCCAGCAGCTTAGACATAGGTGGGGCCAACGTCCTGACTTTC; cdr3_aa: CASSLDIGGANVLTF
v_call: TRBV3-1; j_call: TRBJ2-1; d_call: TRBD2; clone_size: NA; cdr3_nt: TGTGCCAGCAGCCAAGCGGGGGGGGCGGCTGAGCAGTTCTTC; cdr3_aa: CASSQAGGAAEQFF
v_call: TRBV25-1; j_call: TRBJ1-5; d_call: NA; clone_size: NA; cdr3_nt: TGTGCCAGCAGTGAAAGGCAGTTCCACCAGCCCCAGCATTTT; cdr3_aa: CASSERQFHQPQHF
v_call: TRBV9; j_call: TRBJ2-3; d_call: TRBD2; clone_size: NA; cdr3_nt: TGTGCCAGCAGCTTAGGCCCGACTAGCGGGGTTCAAGATACGCAGTATTTT; cdr3_aa: CASSLGPTSGVQDTQYF
v_call: TRBV28; j_call: TRBJ2-4; d_call: NA; clone_size: NA; cdr3_nt: TGTGCCAGTCTCCAAGGAGGATCGGAGGTCAACATTCAGTACTTC; cdr3_aa: CASLQGGSEVNIQYF
v_call: TRBV28; j_call: TRBJ1-2; d_call: NA; clone_size: many; cdr3_nt: TGTGCCAGCAGTTTTAGCTCCCGGACGGCCTACGATGGCTACACCTTC; cdr3_aa: CASSFSSRTAYDGYTF
v_call: TRBV11-2; j_call: TRBJ2-4; d_call: NA; clone_size: NA; cdr3_nt: TGTGCCAGCAGCTTACCCGGGTGGGCCAAAAACATTCAGTACTTC; cdr3_aa: CASSLPGWAKNIQYF
v_call: TRBV10-3; j_call: TRBJ2-7; d_call: NA; clone_size: many; cdr3_nt: TGTGCCATCAGTGAGTTGAAGACAGCCTACGAGCAGTACTTC; cdr3_aa: CAISELKTAYEQYF
v_call: TRBV11-1; j_call: TRBJ1-1; d_call: TRBD1; clone_size: NA; cdr3_nt: TGTGCCAGCAGCTCCAGGGGGGACAGGGCAAACACTGAAGCTTTCTTT; cdr3_aa: CASSSRGDRANTEAFF
v_call: TRBV7-9; j_call: TRBJ2-7; d_call: NA; clone_size: many; cdr3_nt: TGTGCCAGCAGCCCCATACGCGGAGGAAGCTCCTACGAGCAGTACTTC; cdr3_aa: CASSPIRGGSSYEQYF
v_call: TRBV3-1; j_call: TRBJ2-5; d_call: TRBD2; clone_size: many; cdr3_nt: TGTGCCAGCAGCCAAGGAGGCCTAGCGGGAGAAGAGACCCAGTACTTC; cdr3_aa: CASSQGGLAGEETQYF
v_call: TRBV9; j_call: TRBJ2-3; d_call: TRBD1; clone_size: NA; cdr3_nt: TGTGCCAGCGGAGACAGGGGGCTAGCCACAGATACGCAGTATTTT; cdr3_aa: CASGDRGLATDTQYF
v_call: TRBV4-2; j_call: TRBJ2-2; d_call: NA; clone_size: NA; cdr3_nt: TGTGCCAGCAGCCAAGATTCGTACAGGGTGGGGGCCGGGGAGCTGTTTTTT; cdr3_aa: CASSQDSYRVGAGELFF
v_call: TRBV7-2; j_call: TRBJ2-1; d_call: TRBD2; clone_size: many; cdr3_nt: TGTGCCAGCAGCCTAATAGGACTAGCGGAGAATGAGCAGTTCTTC; cdr3_aa: CASSLIGLAENEQFF
v_call: TRBV2; j_call: TRBJ1-2; d_call: NA; clone_size: many; cdr3_nt: TGTGCCAGCACAGGGAACCTTAACTATGGCTACACCTTC; cdr3_aa: CASTGNLNYGYTF
v_call: TRBV4-1; j_call: TRBJ2-5; d_call: TRBD2; clone_size: many; cdr3_nt: TGCGCCAGCAGCCAAGATGGGACTAGCGGGGCCCGGGAGACCCAGTACTTC; cdr3_aa: CASSQDGTSGARETQYF
v_call: TRBV20-1; j_call: TRBJ2-5; d_call: NA; clone_size: many; cdr3_nt: TGCAGTGCTAGGGGGACACAAGAGACCCAGTACTTC; cdr3_aa: CSARGTQETQYF
v_call: TRBV12-3/TRBV12-4; j_call: TRBJ2-3; d_call: NA; clone_size: many; cdr3_nt: TGTGCCAGCACCCCCACAGATACGCAGTATTTT; cdr3_aa: CASTPTDTQYF
v_call: TRBV12-5; j_call: TRBJ1-1; d_call: NA; clone_size: NA; cdr3_nt: TGTGCTAATGGTTTTGGTATGGGCAGGGGCGGGGGAACTGAAGCTTTCTTT; cdr3_aa: CANGFGMGRGGGTEAFF
v_call: TRBV6-6; j_call: TRBJ2-2; d_call: TRBD2; clone_size: many; cdr3_nt: TGTGCCAGCAGTTACTCAGGGACTAGCGTTACCGGGGAGCTGTTTTTT; cdr3_aa: CASSYSGTSVTGELFF
v_call: TRBV20-1; j_call: TRBJ1-1; d_call: NA; clone_size: many; cdr3_nt: TGCAGTGCTAGAGATCTGCGAGGAAACACTGAAGCTTTCTTT; cdr3_aa: CSARDLRGNTEAFF
v_call: TRBV6-1; j_call: TRBJ2-3; d_call: TRBD1; clone_size: once; cdr3_nt: TGTGCTAGCAGTGATCCATCGGACAGGGGTGTGAAAACAGATACGCAGTATTTT; cdr3_aa: CASSDPSDRGVKTDTQYF
v_call: TRBV27; j_call: TRBJ2-7; d_call: NA; clone_size: few; cdr3_nt: TGTGCCAGCAGTTTCAACCAGGGCGCTTCCTACGAGCAGTACTTC; cdr3_aa: CASSFNQGASYEQYF
v_call: TRBV3-1; j_call: TRBJ1-5; d_call: NA; clone_size: many; cdr3_nt: TGTGCCAGCAGCCAAGTACAGGGAGGTCAGCCCCAGCATTTT; cdr3_aa: CASSQVQGGQPQHF
v_call: TRBV4-1; j_call: TRBJ2-5; d_call: NA; clone_size: NA; cdr3_nt: TGCGCCAGCAGACACGGAGAGACCCAGTACTTC; cdr3_aa: CASRHGETQYF
v_call: TRBV12-3/TRBV12-4; j_call: TRBJ1-2; d_call: NA; clone_size: many; cdr3_nt: TGTGCCAGCAGTTTTCGCCGAGCCGGGACCCGGGGCGACTACACCTTC; cdr3_aa: CASSFRRAGTRGDYTF
v_call: TRBV11-1; j_call: TRBJ2-5; d_call: NA; clone_size: NA; cdr3_nt: TGTGCCAGCAGCCCAAGGGTCAGGGCCGAGCAAGAGACCCAGTACTTC; cdr3_aa: CASSPRVRAEQETQYF
v_call: TRBV4-2; j_call: TRBJ2-3; d_call: TRBD2; clone_size: NA; cdr3_nt: TGTGCCAGCAGCCAATGGAATACTAGCGGGGGAGATACGCAGTATTTT; cdr3_aa: CASSQWNTSGGDTQYF